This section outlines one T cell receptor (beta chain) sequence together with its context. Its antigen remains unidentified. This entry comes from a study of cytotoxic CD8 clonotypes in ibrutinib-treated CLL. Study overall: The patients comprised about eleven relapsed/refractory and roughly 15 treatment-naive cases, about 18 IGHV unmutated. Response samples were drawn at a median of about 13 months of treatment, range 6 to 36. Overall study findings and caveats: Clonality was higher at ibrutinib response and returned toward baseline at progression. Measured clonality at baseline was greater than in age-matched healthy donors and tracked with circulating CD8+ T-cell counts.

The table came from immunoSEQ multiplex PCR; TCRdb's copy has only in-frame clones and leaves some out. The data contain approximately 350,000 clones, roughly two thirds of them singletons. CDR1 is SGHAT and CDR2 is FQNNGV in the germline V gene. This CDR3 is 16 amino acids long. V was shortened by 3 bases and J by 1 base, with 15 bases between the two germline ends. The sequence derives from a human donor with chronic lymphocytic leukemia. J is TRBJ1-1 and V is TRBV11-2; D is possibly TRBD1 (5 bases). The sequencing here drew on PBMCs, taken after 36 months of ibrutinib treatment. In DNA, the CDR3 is TGTGCCAGCAGCTTCCCCCAGGGTAACGAGAACACTGAAGCTTTCTTT. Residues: CASSFPQGNENTEAFF.